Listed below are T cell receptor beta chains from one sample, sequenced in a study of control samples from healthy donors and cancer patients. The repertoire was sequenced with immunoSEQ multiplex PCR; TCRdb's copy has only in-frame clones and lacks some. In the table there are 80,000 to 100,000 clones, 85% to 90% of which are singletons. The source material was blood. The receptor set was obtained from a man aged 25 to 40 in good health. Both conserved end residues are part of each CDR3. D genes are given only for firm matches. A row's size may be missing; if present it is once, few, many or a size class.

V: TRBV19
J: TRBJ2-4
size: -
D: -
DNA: TGTGCCAGTAGTTTGTCGCTAACTCGAGCCAAAAACATTCAGTACTTC
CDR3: CASSLSLTRAKNIQYF

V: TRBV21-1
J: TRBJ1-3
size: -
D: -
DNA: TGTGCCAGCAGCAAAGTGGGGGGGCTGACTGGACTCTCTGGAAACACCATATATTTT
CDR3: CASSKVGGLTGLSGNTIYF

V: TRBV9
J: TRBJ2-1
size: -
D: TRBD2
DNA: TGTGCCAGCAGCGTAGGTCTGGCCGGGACTAGCGGATACAATGAGCAGTTCTTC
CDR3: CASSVGLAGTSGYNEQFF

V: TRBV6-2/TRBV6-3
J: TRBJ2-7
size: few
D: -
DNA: TGTGCCAGCAGTTGGCTCCGGTTGGCAGAGAGCTCCTACGAGCAGTACTTC
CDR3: CASSWLRLAESSYEQYF

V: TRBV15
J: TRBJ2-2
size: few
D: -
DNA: TGTGCCACCAGCAGATTCCGGGGCTCAACGAACACCGGGGAGCTGTTTTTT
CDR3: CATSRFRGSTNTGELFF

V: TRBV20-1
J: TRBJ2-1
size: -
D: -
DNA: TGCAGTGCTGGAATCTACAATGAGCAGTTCTTC
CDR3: CSAGIYNEQFF

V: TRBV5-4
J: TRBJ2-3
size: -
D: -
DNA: TGTGCCAGCACAAAGGGGGTCACAGATACGCAGTATTTT
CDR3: CASTKGVTDTQYF

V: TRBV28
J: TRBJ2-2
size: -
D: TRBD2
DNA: TGTGCCAGCAGCCCTTTGAAGCTAGCGGGGTCTAAGGGGGAGCTGTTTTTT
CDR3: CASSPLKLAGSKGELFF

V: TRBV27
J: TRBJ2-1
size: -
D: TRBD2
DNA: TGTGCCAGCAGTTTCGGGCGGGAGGACTACAATGAGCAGTTCTTC
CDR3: CASSFGREDYNEQFF

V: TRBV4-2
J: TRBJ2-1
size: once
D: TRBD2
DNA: TGTGCCAGCAGCCAAGTCCGGACTAGCGGGAATCGAGAGCAGTTCTTC
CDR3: CASSQVRTSGNREQFF

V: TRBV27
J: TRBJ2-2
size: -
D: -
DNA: TGTGCCAGCAGTGCACGGGACGGATCCACCACCGGGGAGCTGTTTTTT
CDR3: CASSARDGSTTGELFF

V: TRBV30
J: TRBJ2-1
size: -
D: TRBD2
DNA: TGTGCCTGGAGGCTAGCGGGAGCGTGGGAGCAGTTCTTC
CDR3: CAWRLAGAWEQFF

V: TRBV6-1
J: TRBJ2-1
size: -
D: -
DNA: TGTGCCAGCAGTGAAGGGGGCGGACCATACAATGAGCAGTTCTTC
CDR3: CASSEGGGPYNEQFF

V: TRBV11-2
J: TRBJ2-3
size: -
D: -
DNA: TGTGCCAGCAGCGATGGGTCTGGAGTTAATACGCAGTATTTT
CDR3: CASSDGSGVNTQYF

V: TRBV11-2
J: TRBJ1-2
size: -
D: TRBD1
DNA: TGTGCCAGCAGCTTAGATCGGGACAGCTACTATGGCTACACCTTC
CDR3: CASSLDRDSYYGYTF

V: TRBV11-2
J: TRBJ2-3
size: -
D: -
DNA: TGTGCCAGCAGCTTAGATAAGGGGGGGGCAGATACGCAGTATTTT
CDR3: CASSLDKGGADTQYF

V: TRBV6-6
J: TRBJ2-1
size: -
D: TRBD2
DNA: TGTGCCAGCGGACTAGCCGGTGAGCAGTTCTTC
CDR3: CASGLAGEQFF

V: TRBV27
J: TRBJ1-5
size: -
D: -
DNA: TGTGCCAGCAGCCCTCAAAGTGGGAGTCAGCCCCAGCATTTT
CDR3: CASSPQSGSQPQHF

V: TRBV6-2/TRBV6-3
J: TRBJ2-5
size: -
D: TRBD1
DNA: TGTGCCAGCAGTTACGAAGGCAGGGGGCTGAGAGAGACCCAGTACTTC
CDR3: CASSYEGRGLRETQYF

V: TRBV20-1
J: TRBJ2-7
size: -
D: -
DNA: TGCAGTGCTAGAGATCACCACGAGCAGTACTTC
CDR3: CSARDHHEQYF

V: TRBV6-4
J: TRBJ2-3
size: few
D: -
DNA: TGTGCCAGCAGTGACCCCCTTCCGGGATGGCTAGCGTGGCGGGCAGATACGCAGTATTTT
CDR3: CASSDPLPGWLAWRADTQYF

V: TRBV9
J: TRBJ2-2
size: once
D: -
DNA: TGTGCCAGCAGCGTCATAGAATCCGGGGAGCTGTTTTTT
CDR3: CASSVIESGELFF

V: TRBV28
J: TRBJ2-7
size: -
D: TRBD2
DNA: TGTGCCAGCCGAAATAGCGGGGAGCCCTACGAGCAGTACTTC
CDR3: CASRNSGEPYEQYF

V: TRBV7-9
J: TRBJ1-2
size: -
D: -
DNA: TGTGCCAGCAGCACCGGGGCAAACTATGGCTACACCTTC
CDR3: CASSTGANYGYTF

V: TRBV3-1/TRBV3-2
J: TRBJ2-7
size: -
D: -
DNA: TGTGCCAGCAGCCAAGAAGTAGGAGCCTACGAGCAGTACTTC
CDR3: CASSQEVGAYEQYF

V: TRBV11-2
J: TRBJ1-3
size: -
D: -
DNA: TGTGCCAGCAGCCCGGGACGGGGCCCAAGTGGAAACACCATATATTTT
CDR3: CASSPGRGPSGNTIYF

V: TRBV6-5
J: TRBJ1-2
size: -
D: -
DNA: TGTGCCAGCAGTCGAGTTGGGGGACTGAACTATGGCTACACCTTC
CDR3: CASSRVGGLNYGYTF

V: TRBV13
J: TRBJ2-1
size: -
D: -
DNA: TGTGCCAGCAGCTTAGGTAGTCGCGGAAGGAATGAGCAGTTCTTC
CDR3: CASSLGSRGRNEQFF

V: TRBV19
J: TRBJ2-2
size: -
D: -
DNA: TGTGCCGGAGGGTATGCCGGGGAGCTGTTTTTT
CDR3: CAGGYAGELFF

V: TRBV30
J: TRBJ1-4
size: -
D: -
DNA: TGTGCCTGGAGTGTAGGGAAAGGCACTAATGAAAAACTGTTTTTT
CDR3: CAWSVGKGTNEKLFF

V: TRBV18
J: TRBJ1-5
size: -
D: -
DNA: TGTGCCAGCTCTCACAACCGGGGGATGAACAATCAGCCCCAGCATTTT
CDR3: CASSHNRGMNNQPQHF

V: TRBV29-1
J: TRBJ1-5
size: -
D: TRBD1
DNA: TGCAGCGTTGAAGAGGGGACAGGCGGGCAGCCCCAGCATTTT
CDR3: CSVEEGTGGQPQHF

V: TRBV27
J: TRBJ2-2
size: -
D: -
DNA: TGTGCCAGCAGTTTAGGACCCAACACCGGGGAGCTGTTTTTT
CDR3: CASSLGPNTGELFF

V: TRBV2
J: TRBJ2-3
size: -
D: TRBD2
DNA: TGTGCCAGCAGTGACCCTAGCGGGACGACAGATACGCAGTATTTT
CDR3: CASSDPSGTTDTQYF

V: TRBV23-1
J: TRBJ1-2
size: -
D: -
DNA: TGCGCCAGCAGTCAATCTCTGCCAGGGGATAGCTATAACTATGGCTACACCTTC
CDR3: CASSQSLPGDSYNYGYTF

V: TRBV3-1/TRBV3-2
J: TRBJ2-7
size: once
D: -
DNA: TGTGCCAGCAGCCAAGAGGGCCTGATCTACGAGCAGTACTTC
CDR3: CASSQEGLIYEQYF